This record looks at one TCR beta chain sequence and its context. What this receptor recognizes is not known. No per-base quality is available; no much larger clone lies one base away. These data originate in a study of vaccination effects on CD4 cells after COVID-19 (dated by TCRdb to the early 2020s). Regarding the research as a whole: In the ViraFEST assay, PBMC were stimulated with viral peptide pools, and TCR sequencing was then used to find antigen-specific CD4+ T cell clonotypes based on their expansion. Across the study, the median time from the second dose to post-vaccine sampling was 72 days (range 14 to 241). Each well held 1.5 million to 2 million PBMC cultured in IMDM containing roughly 5% human AB serum, roughly 9.6 IU/ml IL-2 and gentamicin, along with 8 to 10 ug/ml peptides. SARS-CoV-2 spike-specific CD4+ TCR repertoires from before and after mRNA vaccination were compared in COVID-19 convalescent patients and in infection-naive vaccine recipients. The full study included around nine COVID-19 convalescent patients and a few SARS-CoV-2-naive healthy vaccine recipients. Cultures from other donors in the study were sequenced with the Oncomine TCR Beta short-read assay on an Illumina iSeq 100. Overall study outcomes, separate from this receptor: The study was limited by a small number of convalescent patients and lacked early post-infection timepoints. Among healthy vaccine recipients, nearly all vaccine-induced clones were SARS-CoV-2 mono-reactive, and just 1 of 255 was cross-reactive with common cold coronaviruses. At late post-vaccination timepoints, both infection-induced and vaccine-induced clones showed marked clonal contraction, consistent with waning T cell responses.

After approximately eleven days of culture, CD4+ T cells were isolated with the EasySep CD4+ T cell isolation kit. Each participant got two doses of an mRNA SARS-CoV-2 vaccine, either BNT162b2 or mRNA-1273. Healthy vaccine recipients had no prior SARS-CoV-2 infection, confirmed by negative nucleocapsid antibodies before and after vaccination. On days 3 and 7, half of the culture medium was replaced with fresh IL-2-containing medium. Each peptide stimulation condition was cultured in triplicate wells unless otherwise noted. PBMC were separated from whole blood using Ficoll-Paque Plus gradient centrifugation and were then either cryopreserved at -140C or used fresh. Genomic DNA was extracted from cultured CD4+ T cells with the QIAamp micro DNA kit. The CDR3 numbers 17 residues from cysteine through phenylalanine. The only DNA kept is the CDR3, 51 bases in frame from the first base. Taken from the germline V gene, the CDR1 and CDR2 loops are SGHTA and FQGNSA. V is shortened by 5 bases, J by 0 bases, and the region joining them spans 17 bases.

The library was built by means of the immunoSEQ multiplex PCR assay. DNA from the cultured, isolated CD4+ T cells was subjected to TCR beta CDR3 sequencing. In the authors' own workflow: Non-productive TCR sequences were discarded, and reads were trimmed to the CDR3 region, with only CDR3s of 7 or more amino acids retained. The MANAFEST web app was used to pick out antigen-specific clonotypes by comparing their expansion in peptide wells with that in reference cultures. Positive clones required FDR<0.05 expansion versus reference and all other wells, odds ratio above 5, and frequency above 0.1% in two replicate wells. A clonotype was called cross-reactive if it was significantly expanded both in SARS-CoV-2 spike wells and in at least one common cold coronavirus spike condition. CDR3 similarity was assessed by Levenshtein distance using the stringdist R package, and unrooted trees were constructed with ape in R 3.6.1. Here the immuneACCESS table is served through TCRdb, limited to in-frame sequences with V and J called. Missing clones are a known gap in these copies; in checked studies unresolved V genes cover under half, and the rest lacks a known reason. V, J and clone size are those of that table, while D and trimming were read from the DNA. The sample includes about 73,000 clones, with around 67% observed a single time. The ten top clones hold about 2% of the sample.

The V and J segments used are TRBV7-2 and TRBJ2-1, and possibly TRBD1, on 5 matching bases. The sequence was collected from a human donor who received a COVID-19 vaccine. The sequencing used CD4+ T cells from PBMCs cultured without peptide, collected after COVID-19 vaccination. CDR3 loop: CASSSLGAASSYNEQFF. The DNA sequence is TGTGCCAGCAGCAGCTTAGGGGCAGCGAGCTCCTACAATGAGCAGTTCTTC.